This TCR beta chain is from a study of T cells in Graves' hyperthyroidism and ophthalmopathy. Study details: It was at initial diagnosis, before any treatment, that peripheral blood was collected. Study-level points and caveats: Progression to ophthalmopathy was predicted a median of 6.5 months early.

RNA transcripts provided the source from which TCR beta CDR3 regions were amplified. First-round RT-PCR of the TCR CDR3 relied on the HTBI primer set. A single record per CDR3 protein comes from TCRdb applying MiXCR to the multiplex PCR reads. The table records about 590,000 distinct CDR3 sequences, 15% to 18% of them present only once. Stable Graves' hyperthyroidism meant no ophthalmopathy progression within 18 months. Every diagnosis used clinical symptoms, serum thyroxine and TRAb, thyroid ultrasound and orbital computed tomography. This clonotype occurred a few times. Its antigen remains unidentified. Per the germline V gene, CDR1 is WNHNN and CDR2 is SYGVQD (reference sequence). The V gene end was trimmed by 8 bases and the J gene end by 3 bases; junction bases not matched to a gene: 3. The CDR3 consists of 13 residues.

Sequenced: blood. The chain combines TRBV10-1 with TRBJ2-3, with 9 bases lining up with TRBD2. The clonotype was recovered from a woman in her twenties or thirties with Graves' hyperthyroidism. CDR3 in DNA: TGCGCCAGCGCGGGAGGGCCAACAGATACGCAGTATTTT. Protein: CASAGGPTDTQYF.